A single sample is the source of the 28 T cell receptor beta chains below, sequenced in a study of spatial heterogeneity in lung cancer. The sample's time point: sample taken at primary tumor resection. Researchers sequenced whole RNA taken from tumor, nontumor lung or frozen PBMC without sorting. MiXCR was run by TCRdb on the 5' RACE reads, yielding one entry per CDR3 protein. Of around 10,000 distinct CDR3 sequences in the sample, around 3.9% were seen once. The sample in question was normal lung tissue next to the tumor, obtained at surgery. The receptors were gathered from a male donor with early-stage non-small cell lung cancer.

This clonotype was found many times. Since it is a stray read in a library aimed at alpha chains, this beta chain has a size that is not meaningful. The chain couples TRBV7-2 to TRBJ1-5; the D gene is possibly TRBD1 (6 bases). Per germline, CDR1 SGHTA and CDR2 FQGNSA. The ends were cut back, 4 bases at V and 3 bases at J, with 10 bases in the middle. The CDR3 is 14 residues long. The CDR3 DNA reads as TGTGCCAGCAGCTCGGGACAAAACAATCAGCCCCAGCATTTT. It translates to CASSSGQNNQPQHF.

This clonotype appeared a few times. Little can be read into the size of this beta chain, an off-target read in a library designed for alpha chains. The rearrangement joins TRBV27 to TRBJ2-2; no firm D call. The CDR3 runs 16 residues. V was trimmed by 4 bases and J by 6 bases, leaving 18 bases between them. Germline assignment: CDR1 MNHEY and CDR2 SMNVEV (reference sequence). The CDR3 nucleotides are TGTGCCAGCAGTTCACCGACACTCCTCAAGTCCGGGGAGCTGTTTTTT. Translated, it gives CASSSPTLLKSGELFF.

As regards this clonotype: A library made for alpha chains picked up this beta chain off target, so its size means little. The rearrangement uses TRBV25-1 and TRBJ1-2; unclear D gene. The ends were cut back, 0 bases at V and 4 bases at J, with 12 bases in the middle. The CDR3 contains 15 residues. From germline, CDR1 is MGHDK and CDR2 SYGVNS. CDR3 coding DNA: TGTGCCAGCAGTGAATATACGAAAGAGGGCTATGGCTACACCTTC. Translation gives CASSEYTKEGYGYTF.

Comment on this clonotype: A library prepared for alpha chains yielded this beta chain as an off-target read; its size is of little meaning. The V gene is TRBV4-2, the J gene TRBJ1-1; D gene uncertain. V dropped 0 bases and J dropped 0 bases, with 5 bases sitting between them. This CDR3 region has 14 residues. The germline CDR1 and CDR2 sequences are LGHNA and YNFKEQ. The CDR3 sequence is CASSQDQMNTEAFF. The CDR3 nucleotides are TGTGCCAGCAGCCAAGATCAAATGAACACTGAAGCTTTCTTT.

In this sample, this clonotype turned up many times. The library was built for alpha chains, so this beta chain is an off-target read and its size means little. V is TRBV6-5 and J is TRBJ1-1; D not resolved. V was clipped by 7 bases and J by 10 bases, with 16 bases between them. This CDR3 comprises 12 residues. CDR1 and CDR2 from the germline V gene are MNHEY and SVGAGI. CDR3 DNA: TGTGCCAGCACCAATGGAGCCATTGGAGCTTTCTTT. Encoded protein: CASTNGAIGAFF.

Many counts were recorded for this clonotype. Because the library targeted alpha chains, this beta chain is an off-target read whose size means little. The chain joins TRBV7-2 to TRBJ2-1; the D gene is possibly TRBD1 (6 bases). The ends were cut back, 5 bases at V and 9 bases at J, with 11 bases in the middle. Germline assignment: CDR1 SGHTA and CDR2 FQGNSA. This CDR3 contains 12 residues. CDR3 bases: TGTGCCAGCAGCAAGACAGGAGTTGAGCAGTTCTTC. Amino acid sequence: CASSKTGVEQFF.

This clonotype ranks as medium-sized. This beta chain is a stray sequence in a library constructed for alpha chains; its clone size is not meaningful. J is TRBJ2-7 and V is TRBV30; 14 bases line up with TRBD2. CDR1 is GTSNPN and CDR2 is SVGIG in the germline V gene (reference sequence). V shed 2 bases, J shed 5 bases, and the junction held 2 bases outside the gene matches. The CDR3 totals 14 residues. The CDR3 reads CAWSPTSGGDEQYF. The CDR3 coding sequence is TGTGCCTGGAGTCCGACTAGCGGGGGGGACGAGCAGTACTTC.

This clonotype is medium-sized (0.01 to 0.1%) in the sample. This beta chain is an unintended read in a library built for alpha chains; its size means little. This rearrangement joins TRBV20-1 to TRBJ2-6; TRBD2 matches 8 bases. The germline CDR1 and CDR2 sequences are DFQATT and SNEGSKA (reference sequence). J lost 0 bases, V lost 6 bases, and 4 bases had no gene match. The CDR3 runs to 15 residues. The CDR3: CSARLAYSGANVLTF. The CDR3 nucleotides read TGCAGTGCCAGACTAGCGTACTCTGGGGCCAACGTCCTGACTTTC.

This clonotype occurred many times. Found in a library prepared for alpha chains, this beta chain is an off-target read, and its abundance has little meaning. The rearrangement links TRBV11-2 to TRBJ2-1; D call uncertain. Germline CDR1 is SGHAT and CDR2 is FQNNGV. Trimming left V 1 base short and J 0 bases short, with 10 bases between. The length of the CDR3 is 16 residues. CDR3 bases: TGTGCCAGCAGCTTAGCGGCCCTAAGCTCCTACAATGAGCAGTTCTTC. Translation: CASSLAALSSYNEQFF.

This clonotype was counted many times. Since the library was made to target alpha chains, this beta chain is a stray read and its abundance is not meaningful. This chain uses TRBV19 with TRBJ2-4, with a tentative D call TRBD2 (6 bases). The CDR3 runs to 16 residues. V dropped 6 bases and J dropped 0 bases, with 15 bases sitting between them. Germline V gene sequence: CDR1 LNHDA, CDR2 SQIVND (reference sequence). For the CDR3, the DNA is TGTGCCAGTAGGGATCTCGGGGGAATAGCCAAAAACATTCAGTACTTC. It translates to CASRDLGGIAKNIQYF. Looking up the rest from reference TRBV19 and TRBJ2-4 gives the full variable domain: DGGITQSPKYLFRKEGQNVTLSCEQNLNHDAMYWYRQDPGQGLRLIYYSQIVNDFQKGDIAEGYSVSREKKESFPLTVTSAQKNPTAFYLCASRDLGGIAKNIQYFGAGTRLSVL.

Many counts were recorded for this clonotype. The library was designed around alpha chains, so this beta chain is a stray read whose abundance carries little weight. This sequence joins TRBV20-1 and TRBJ1-6; D unclear. CDR1 and CDR2 (germline): DFQATT, SNEGSKA (reference sequence). CDR3 size: 13 residues. V was shortened by 0 bases and J by 7 bases, with 7 bases between the two germline ends. This CDR3 reads CSARDSANSPLHF. The CDR3 DNA reads as TGCAGTGCTAGAGATTCGGCAAATTCACCCCTCCACTTT.

This clonotype was detected many times. This beta chain slipped into a library made for alpha chains as a stray read, so its size is not meaningful. This chain joins TRBV12-3 or TRBV12-4 and TRBJ1-5; 7 nucleotides match TRBD1. The ends lost 3 bases at V and 2 bases at J; junction bases unmatched: 4. The CDR3 is made up of 15 amino acids. The chain's CDR3 is CASSFDRDGNQPQHF. The CDR3 region has the DNA TGTGCCAGCAGTTTCGACAGGGATGGCAATCAGCCCCAGCATTTT.

This clonotype was counted ten times or more. Found in a library prepared for alpha chains, this beta chain is an off-target read, and its abundance has little meaning. The chain joins TRBV2 to TRBJ2-1; tentative D call: TRBD1 (6 bases). Deletions cut 6 bases from V and 3 bases from J, with 9 bases between. In germline, CDR1 is SNHLY, CDR2 FYNNEI. The CDR3 has 13 residues. CDR3 sequence (DNA): TGTGCCAGCAGCCAGGGGCGCTACAATGAGCAGTTCTTC. Residues: CASSQGRYNEQFF.

As concerns this clonotype: Mismatch with germline at one junction end may stem from a read error. Because the library targeted alpha chains, this beta chain is an off-target read whose size means little. J is TRBJ2-5 and V is TRBV18; the D is unclear. The CDR3 consists of 13 residues. Germline-derived CDR1 and CDR2 are KGHSH and LQKENI. CDR3 nucleotides: TGTGCCTGCTCACCCACTATACAAGAGACCCAGTACTTC. Translating gives CACSPTIQETQYF. The full variable domain, completed using reference TRBV18 and TRBJ2-5, is NAGVMQNPRHLVRRRGQEARLRCSPMKGHSHVYWYRQLPEEGLKFMVYLQKENIIDESGMPKERFSAEFPKEGPSILRIQQVVRGDSAAYFCACSPTIQETQYFGPGTRLLVL.

This clonotype is medium-sized within its sample. This beta chain slipped into a library made for alpha chains as a stray read, so its size is not meaningful. The chain links TRBV7-6 to TRBJ1-4; D is ambiguous. Germline V gene sequence: CDR1 SGHVS, CDR2 FNYEAQ. CDR3 length: 13 residues. The germline V and J ends were trimmed by 5 bases and 5 bases, with 9 bases remaining between them. The CDR3 nucleotides read TGTGCCAGCAGCCGAACCGGGAATGAAAAACTGTTTTTT. The encoded protein is CASSRTGNEKLFF.

This clonotype has a count of ten or more. This beta chain lies outside the target of a library built for alpha chains; its clone size means little. This chain uses TRBV7-9 with TRBJ1-6, with a tentative D call TRBD1 (6 bases). CDR3 size: 16 residues. V was clipped by 5 bases and J by 5 bases, with 16 bases between them. CDR1 is SEHNR and CDR2 is FQNEAQ in the germline V gene (reference sequence). In DNA form, the CDR3 reads TGTGCCAGCAGCCGTTCCGGTGGACAGAATAATTCACCCCTCCACTTT. Its translation is CASSRSGGQNNSPLHF.

This clonotype is large by share. A library prepared for alpha chains yielded this beta chain as an off-target read; its size is of little meaning. The chain recombines TRBV2 with TRBJ2-1; D is unresolved. This CDR3 contains 12 residues. V was cut by 2 bases and J by 6 bases, with 5 bases left in between. Germline V gene sequence: CDR1 SNHLY, CDR2 FYNNEI. The CDR3 reads CASSEFTNEQFF. The CDR3 nucleotides are TGTGCCAGCAGTGAATTCACCAATGAGCAGTTCTTC.

This clonotype was seen repeatedly, ten times or more. This beta chain was picked up by a library intended for alpha chains and is off target, so its count carries little meaning. CDR3: CASSEAWGSEQYF. The CDR3 DNA reads TGTGCCAGCAGTGAAGCTTGGGGGTCCGAGCAGTACTTC. V gene TRBV2 combines with J gene TRBJ2-7; D could derive from TRBD1 or TRBD2 (5 bases each). Germline V lookup: CDR1 SNHLY, CDR2 FYNNEI. This CDR3 comprises 13 residues. The V gene lost 0 bases and the J gene lost 6 bases, with 9 bases spanning the gap.

As for this clonotype: Because this beta chain is a stray read in a library intended to capture alpha chains, its abundance should not be given much weight. This sequence joins TRBV7-6 and TRBJ2-5; no definite D call. V was trimmed by 1 base and J by 5 bases, leaving 11 bases between them. Germline loops: CDR1 SGHVS, CDR2 FNYEAQ. This CDR3 region has 14 residues. DNA of the CDR3: TGTGCCAGCAGCTTAGAGGCGGTTGAGGAGACCCAGTACTTC. It translates to CASSLEAVEETQYF.

This clonotype was detected many times. With the library built for alpha chains, this beta chain is off target and its frequency is not meaningful. The chain couples TRBV19 to TRBJ2-7; TRBD1 agrees at 10 bases. V lost 6 bases and J lost 4; bases outside the gene matches: 6. This CDR3 comprises 14 residues. In germline, CDR1 is LNHDA, CDR2 SQIVND (reference sequence). The DNA for the CDR3 is TGTGCCAGTAGCCTGACAGGGGGCATATACGAGCAGTACTTC. It yields the protein CASSLTGGIYEQYF.

This clonotype is medium-sized (0.01 to 0.1%). Being off target in a library aimed at alpha chains, this beta chain has a size of little meaning. The J gene is TRBJ2-7, the V gene TRBV19; D not certain. CDR1 is LNHDA, CDR2 SQIVND, per germline (reference sequence). The CDR3 runs to 11 residues. V was shortened by 8 bases and J by 7 bases, with 12 bases between the two germline ends. Written as DNA, the CDR3 is TGTGCCAGTGGCAGAGCGTGGGAGCAGTACTTC. Protein: CASGRAWEQYF.

Many counts were recorded for this clonotype. Since the library was made to target alpha chains, this beta chain is a stray read and its abundance is not meaningful. The chain employs TRBV29-1 and TRBJ2-3; 7 bases are a match to TRBD1. Losses at the gene ends were 7 bases for V and 1 base for J; bases not matched to a gene: 23. This CDR3 comprises 19 residues. Germline V gene lookup returns CDR1 SQVTM and CDR2 ANQGSEA. CDR3 coding DNA: TGCAGCGCTAGGGGGCCCGAAGCTGGCGTCTACTCCGGCACAGATACGCAGTATTTT. It codes for CSARGPEAGVYSGTDTQYF.

Note on this clonotype: This beta chain came through as a stray read in a library set up for alpha chains, and its size says little. The V gene is TRBV4-2, the J gene TRBJ2-3; TRBD1 is a possible D gene (5 bases). The CDR3 is 16 residues long. V lost 0 bases and J lost 5, with 15 bases in between. CDR1 is LGHNA and CDR2 is YNFKEQ in the germline V gene. The CDR3 is CASSQDWGPPEDTQYF. The CDR3 DNA reads TGTGCCAGCAGCCAAGATTGGGGCCCCCCGGAAGATACGCAGTATTTT.

This clonotype was found many times. Since it is a stray read in a library aimed at alpha chains, this beta chain has a size that is not meaningful. This chain links TRBV27 with TRBJ2-3; 11 bases line up with TRBD1. The CDR3 runs 14 residues. Looked up from germline, CDR1 is MNHEY and CDR2 is SMNVEV (reference sequence). The trim removed 9 bases at V and 1 base at J, leaving 3 bases unmatched. As DNA, the CDR3 is TGTGCCAGTGGACAGGGGGCACGCACAGATACGCAGTATTTT. Residues: CASGQGARTDTQYF.

By proportion, this clonotype is medium-sized. This beta chain is a stray sequence in a library constructed for alpha chains; its clone size is not meaningful. The chain couples TRBV29-1 to TRBJ2-3, with 8 positions matching TRBD2. The V gene end was trimmed by 0 bases and the J gene end by 5 bases; junction bases not matched to a gene: 10. The germline V gene has CDR1 SQVTM and CDR2 ANQGSEA. CDR3 size: 16 residues. CDR3 in DNA: TGCAGCGTTGAAGATGGGTACGGGAGGGCGAGAGATACGCAGTATTTT. As protein: CSVEDGYGRARDTQYF.

This clonotype was found many times. The library was prepared for alpha chains; this beta chain is a stray read, so its frequency means little. This chain uses TRBV5-1 with TRBJ1-5, with TRBD1 identical over 10 bases. From germline, CDR1 is SGHRS and CDR2 YFSETQ. J was trimmed by 3 bases and V by 5 bases; bases with no gene match: 5. This CDR3 is 15 amino acids long. CDR3 protein: CASSLTGGLNQPQHF. CDR3 in DNA: TGCGCCAGCAGTTTGACAGGGGGCCTCAATCAGCCCCAGCATTTT. Full variable domain (rest looked up from reference TRBV5-1 and TRBJ1-5): KAGVTQTPRYLIKTRGQQVTLSCSPISGHRSVSWYQQTPGQGLQFLFEYFSETQRNKGNFPGRFSGRQFSNSRSEMNVSTLELGDSALYLCASSLTGGLNQPQHFGDGTRLSIL.

This clonotype came up many times. This beta chain lies outside the target of a library built for alpha chains; its clone size means little. V is TRBV7-3 and J is TRBJ2-1; no clear D. Germline V gene sequence: CDR1 SGHTA, CDR2 FQGTGA. The CDR3 covers 13 residues. Trimming took off 8 bases at V and 8 bases at J, with 16 bases between the two ends. The CDR3 sequence: CASSNGPGYEQFF. For the CDR3, the DNA is TGTGCCAGCTCTAACGGGCCTGGGTATGAGCAGTTCTTC.

This clonotype is classed as medium-sized. This beta chain slipped into a library made for alpha chains as a stray read, so its size is not meaningful. The chain employs TRBV9 and TRBJ2-1; the match to TRBD2 covers 9 bases. Germline CDR1 and CDR2: SGDLS and YYNGEE. The CDR3 length is 15 residues. Unmatched junction bases numbered 5, after V lost 1 base and J lost 6 bases. CDR3 DNA sequence: TGTGCCAGCAGCGTAAGGGCTAGCGGGGTCAATGAGCAGTTCTTC. Translating it yields CASSVRASGVNEQFF.